What follows are 15 T cell receptor beta chains derived from one specimen sequenced in a study of Graves' ophthalmopathy and Graves' hyperthyroidism. Amplification from RNA transcripts yielded the TCR beta CDR3 regions. First-round RT-PCR used HTBI primers; second-round multiplex PCR followed. TCRdb used MiXCR to reprocess the multiplex PCR reads, holding one entry per CDR3 protein. Among 600,000 to 700,000 distinct CDR3 sequences listed, approximately 39% were seen once. Sample: peripheral blood. All receptors come from an adult man with Graves' ophthalmopathy.

This clonotype was observed many times. The rearrangement uses TRBV20-1 and TRBJ2-7; tentative D call: TRBD1 (5 bases). The CDR3 has 17 residues. Germline CDR1 reads DFQATT; CDR2 reads SNEGSKA (reference sequence). With 0 bases removed from V and 3 bases from J, the gap between germline ends came to 21 bases. DNA for the CDR3: TGCAGTGCTAGAGATATTAGGGGCCAGGGTAAGCTCTACGAGCAGTACTTC. Translation: CSARDIRGQGKLYEQYF.

V gene TRBV7-9 combines with J gene TRBJ2-7, with a tentative D call TRBD1 (5 bases). This CDR3 region has 15 residues. Germline CDR1 SEHNR, CDR2 FQNEAQ (reference sequence). Trimming took off 8 bases at V and 2 bases at J, with 19 bases between the two ends. CDR3: CASRGAGGATYEQYF. CDR3 nucleotides: TGTGCCAGCCGAGGAGCTGGTGGGGCCACCTACGAGCAGTACTTC. The full variable domain, its missing parts supplied by reference TRBV7-9 and TRBJ2-7, is DTGVSQNPRHKITKRGQNVTFRCDPISEHNRLYWYRQTLGQGPEFLTYFQNEAQLEKSRLLSDRFSAERPKGSFSTLEIQRTEQGDSAMYLCASRGAGGATYEQYFGPGTRLTVT.

This rearrangement joins TRBV10-3 to TRBJ1-3, with D unclear. V lost 4 bases and J 0 bases, leaving 13 bases between the germline ends. The CDR3 covers 16 residues. CDR1 and CDR2 from the germline V gene are ENHRY and SYGVKD. CDR3 protein: CAISVGNSNSGNTIYF. The CDR3 bases are TGTGCCATCAGTGTTGGGAACAGTAACTCTGGAAACACCATATATTTT.

The rearrangement joins TRBV5-1 to TRBJ1-6, with no clear D. The germline CDR1 and CDR2 sequences are SGHRS and YFSETQ. This CDR3 has 14 residues. Trimming cost V 1 base and J 8 bases, with 10 bases left between them. CDR3 nucleotides: TGCGCCAGCAGCTTGCTGGGCGCGGATTCACCCCTCCACTTT. It codes for CASSLLGADSPLHF. The variable domain in full, with the rest retrieved from reference TRBV5-1 and TRBJ1-6, is KAGVTQTPRYLIKTRGQQVTLSCSPISGHRSVSWYQQTPGQGLQFLFEYFSETQRNKGNFPGRFSGRQFSNSRSEMNVSTLELGDSALYLCASSLLGADSPLHFGNGTRLTVT.

This clonotype was observed a few times. The rearrangement links TRBV3-1 to TRBJ2-7, with D tentatively TRBD1 or TRBD2 (5 bases each). V was shortened by 7 bases and J by 7 bases, with 14 bases between the two germline ends. The CDR3 has 12 residues. Germline V gene sequence: CDR1 LGHDT, CDR2 YNNKEL (reference sequence). This CDR3 is CASKAGSGEQYF. CDR3 DNA: TGTGCCAGCAAGGCAGGGTCGGGAGAGCAGTACTTC.

To note about this clonotype: It may be a read error: a sequence one base away is much more abundant. V is TRBV6-5 and J is TRBJ1-2; D possibly corresponds to TRBD1 (5 bases). V was cut by 5 bases and J by 2 bases, with 18 bases left in between. The CDR3 has 16 residues. Germline V gene sequence: CDR1 MNHEY, CDR2 SVGAGI. This chain's CDR3 is CASSERGVLKNYGYTF. The CDR3, as DNA: TGTGCCAGCAGTGAGCGAGGGGTCCTCAAGAACTATGGCTACACCTTC.

This clonotype was recorded at least ten times. The chain uses TRBV7-2 and TRBJ2-5; the D gene could be TRBD1 or TRBD2 (6 bases each). Trimming cost V 6 bases and J 7 bases, with 18 bases left between them. The CDR3 loop spans 14 amino acids. Germline V lookup: CDR1 SGHTA, CDR2 FQGNSA. CDR3 region: CASRSGTSGRTQYF. CDR3 DNA: TGTGCCAGCAGATCCGGGACAAGCGGGCGGACCCAGTACTTC.

In regard to this clonotype: The junction departs from the called germline gene at one end, perhaps through a read error. CDR3 bases: TGTGCCAGCAGCCAGGGGAACACTGAAGCTCTCTTT. Translation gives CASSQGNTEALF. The genes are TRBV7-9 and TRBJ1-1; possibly TRBD1 for D (6 bases). The CDR3 length is 12 residues. The germline V gene encodes CDR1 SEHNR and CDR2 FQNEAQ (reference sequence).

Of note for this clonotype: It may be a read error: a sequence one base away is much more abundant. The rearrangement uses TRBV10-3 and TRBJ1-3, with TRBD1 matching 7 bases. The CDR3 consists of 14 residues. J was trimmed by 3 bases and V by 6 bases; bases with no gene match: 5. Per the germline V gene, CDR1 is ENHRY and CDR2 is SYGVKD. CDR3 amino acids: CAIRDRTFGNTIYF. CDR3 DNA sequence: TGTGCCATCAGGGACAGGACCTTTGGAAACACCATATATTTT.

The genes are TRBV25-1 and TRBJ1-4, with D tentatively TRBD1 (5 bases). The CDR3 sequence is 13 residues long. Germline V CDR1 and CDR2: MGHDK, SYGVNS. V dropped 8 bases and J dropped 4 bases, with 11 bases sitting between them. CDR3 nucleotide sequence: TGTGCCAGCTTTGTAGGGGATAATGAAAAACTGTTTTTT. Translated, it gives CASFVGDNEKLFF.

This clonotype was recorded at least ten times. The chain employs TRBV12-3 or TRBV12-4 and TRBJ1-5; D remains unclear. Between the trimmed V and J ends, which lost 8 bases and 5 bases, there was a span of 10 bases. The CDR3 is made up of 12 amino acids. CDR3 protein: CASQGGDQPQHF. CDR3 sequence (DNA): TGTGCCAGCCAAGGCGGGGATCAGCCCCAGCATTTT.

There are a few counts of this clonotype. The chain joins TRBV12-3 or TRBV12-4 to TRBJ1-2, with 11 bases fitting TRBD1. J gave up 2 bases and V 3 bases, and 11 bases lay outside the gene matches. CDR3 length: 18 residues. In nucleotides, the CDR3 is TGTGCCAGCAGTTTTGGGGGGGGACAGGGGGACTGGAACTATGGCTACACCTTC. The encoded protein is CASSFGGGQGDWNYGYTF.

Regarding this clonotype: A single base separates this from a much larger clone, so it may be a read error. The V gene is TRBV10-3, the J gene TRBJ1-2; D possibly corresponds to TRBD1 (5 bases). This CDR3 comprises 13 residues. V lost 10 bases to trimming and J lost 6 bases, with 18 bases between them. The germline CDR1 and CDR2 sequences are ENHRY and SYGVKD. The CDR3 loop is CASNSGTYDGYTF. DNA of the CDR3: TGTGCCAGCAACTCCGGGACTTACGATGGCTACACCTTC.

With regard to this clonotype: One end of the junction varies from germline; a read error may be responsible. The genes are TRBV2 and TRBJ1-2; TRBD1 matches at 9 bases. The germline V gene has CDR1 SNHLY and CDR2 FYNNEI. This CDR3 has 12 residues. For the CDR3, the DNA is TGCGCCCCCAGGGACAGGGTTTATGGCTACACCTTC. It codes for CAPRDRVYGYTF.

The chain couples TRBV24-1 to TRBJ2-1; possible D gene TRBD2, 5 bases. The length of the CDR3 is 15 residues. Germline CDR1 is KGHDR and CDR2 is SFDVKD. V was shortened by 6 bases and J by 8 bases, with 19 bases between the two germline ends. CDR3 nucleotides: TGTGCCACCAGTACCCCCAACCGCCGGGAACATGAGCAGTTCTTC. Protein: CATSTPNRREHEQFF.